The 22 T cell receptor beta chains listed next were all sequenced from one sample in a study of radiation and T cells in renal cell carcinoma. Specified time point: baseline pretreatment blood. Indicated treatment: 15 Gy SBRT to primary tumor, nephrectomy 4 weeks later. Generated by immunoSEQ multiplex PCR, the TCRdb table keeps only in-frame clones and is missing some. The sample records 150,000 or so clones, more than 70% being singletons. The input for sequencing was blood, taken from a patient whose treatment included radiotherapy and nephrectomy. The receptor set was obtained from a woman in her 50s with renal cell carcinoma.

As concerns this clone: One end of the junction does not line up with germline, which may come from a read error. V is TRBV2 and J is TRBJ1-4; 8 positions agree with TRBD1. The CDR3 length is 13 residues. In germline, CDR1 is SNHLY, CDR2 FYNNEI. The CDR3 sequence is CASSEGRTGFLLW. The CDR3 DNA follows: TGTGCCAGCAGTGAAGGAAGGACAGGGTTTCTGTTGTGG.

The genes are TRBV6-5 and TRBJ1-6, with D unresolved. Trimming removed 2 bases from V and 3 bases from J, with 8 bases in between. The CDR3 consists of 15 residues. Germline CDR1 reads MNHEY; CDR2 reads SVGAGI. In DNA, the CDR3 is TGTGCCAGCAGTTACGTACAGATCTATAATTCACCCCTCCACTTT. Its translation: CASSYVQIYNSPLHF.

This clone was seen only a few times. The CDR3: CASSLAQNFNSPLHF. The CDR3 DNA follows: TGTGCCAGCAGCTTGGCCCAGAATTTTAATTCACCCCTCCACTTT. The V call is TRBV5-5, the J call TRBJ1-6; D not certain. CDR1 and CDR2 (germline): SGHKS, YYEKEE (reference sequence). V was cut by 0 bases and J by 6 bases, with 10 bases left in between. The CDR3 has 15 residues.

V gene TRBV5-6 combines with J gene TRBJ1-2; no firm D call. Germline CDR1 is SGHDT and CDR2 is YYEEEE. Deletions cut 2 bases from V and 8 bases from J, with 16 bases between. The CDR3 consists of 14 residues. The CDR3 loop reads CASSFLDLGKGYTF. The DNA for the CDR3 is TGTGCCAGCAGCTTCTTGGACCTCGGAAAGGGCTACACCTTC.

The DNA for the CDR3 is TGTGCCAGCAGCTTGGTTGGCAGGGGGAATGAGCAGTTCTTC. Translated: CASSLVGRGNEQFF. This chain joins TRBV5-4 and TRBJ2-1; TRBD1 matches at 7 bases. Germline CDR1 reads SGHNT; CDR2 reads YYREEE (reference sequence). V was clipped by 0 bases and J by 7 bases; unmatched bases: 4. The CDR3 has 14 amino acids.

J is TRBJ2-1 and V is TRBV7-3, with D unresolved. V shed 0 bases and J shed 7 bases, with 7 bases lying between them. The germline CDR1 and CDR2 sequences are SGHTA and FQGTGA. The CDR3 loop spans 13 amino acids. CDR3 sequence: CASSLTVENEQFF. CDR3 DNA sequence: TGTGCCAGCAGCTTAACTGTTGAAAATGAGCAGTTCTTC.

J is TRBJ2-7 and V is TRBV19, with D uncertain. The V end was cut by 3 bases, the J end by 0 bases, with 12 bases between. The CDR3 spans 15 residues. From germline, CDR1 is LNHDA and CDR2 SQIVND (reference sequence). The CDR3 DNA follows: TGTGCCAGTAGTATCGCTAACTTCCTCTCCTACGAGCAGTACTTC. Protein product: CASSIANFLSYEQYF. Full variable domain (outside the CDR3, taken from reference TRBV19 and TRBJ2-7): DGGITQSPKYLFRKEGQNVTLSCEQNLNHDAMYWYRQDPGQGLRLIYYSQIVNDFQKGDIAEGYSVSREKKESFPLTVTSAQKNPTAFYLCASSIANFLSYEQYFGPGTRLTVT.

The chain is built from TRBV7-2 and TRBJ2-5; D is perhaps TRBD2 (6 bases). Trimming cost V 4 bases and J 2 bases, with 11 bases left between them. The CDR3 is 14 amino acids. Germline V gene data show CDR1 as SGHTA and CDR2 as FQGNSA. CDR3 in amino acids: CASSWGTVQETQYF. The DNA for the CDR3 is TGTGCCAGCAGCTGGGGGACTGTACAAGAGACCCAGTACTTC.

The chain uses TRBV5-1 and TRBJ2-3; 7 bases match TRBD2. This CDR3 is built from 16 residues. Per germline, CDR1 SGHRS and CDR2 YFSETQ. The V and J ends lost 0 bases and 2 bases, in that order; junction bases with no gene match: 6. Here the CDR3 reads CASSLVMGGTTDTQYF. The CDR3 DNA sequence: TGCGCCAGCAGCTTGGTTATGGGGGGGACCACAGATACGCAGTATTTT.

The V call is TRBV7-9, the J call TRBJ2-2; no clear D gene. Germline CDR1 reads SEHNR; CDR2 reads FQNEAQ (reference sequence). Trimming removed 1 base at V and 5 bases at J, with 8 bases between. CDR3 length equals 14 residues. The CDR3 sequence is CASSLDWSTGELFF. CDR3 bases: TGTGCCAGCAGCTTAGATTGGTCTACCGGGGAGCTGTTTTTT.

This clone was counted only a few times. The J gene is TRBJ1-5, the V gene TRBV19; D gene ambiguous. The CDR3 is made up of 17 amino acids. V was trimmed by 9 bases and J by 0 bases, leaving 21 bases between them. Germline assignment: CDR1 LNHDA and CDR2 SQIVND (reference sequence). CDR3 DNA sequence: TGTGCCAGCCGACATACAAAAGGGTTATATAGCAATCAGCCCCAGCATTTT. Translated, it gives CASRHTKGLYSNQPQHF.

The genes are TRBV2 and TRBJ1-1; no clear D. CDR1 is SNHLY and CDR2 is FYNNEI in the germline V gene. The CDR3 has 13 amino acids. The ends were cut back, 10 bases at V and 1 base at J, with 13 bases in the middle. CDR3 coding DNA: TGTGCCACCTTATGGGGAGCGAACACTGAAGCTTTCTTT. Protein sequence: CATLWGANTEAFF. The complete variable domain, with remaining parts taken from reference TRBV2 and TRBJ1-1, reads EPEVTQTPSHQVTQMGQEVILRCVPISNHLYFYWYRQILGQKVEFLVSFYNNEISEKSEIFDDQFSVERPDGSNFTLKIRSTKLEDSAMYFCATLWGANTEAFFGQGTRLTVV.

To note about this clone: Other DNA variants within this sample encode the same CDR3. This rearrangement joins TRBV18 to TRBJ1-1; D ambiguous. The CDR3 loop spans 13 amino acids. Per the germline V gene, CDR1 is KGHSH and CDR2 is LQKENI. V was clipped by 3 bases and J by 5 bases, with 10 bases between them. The CDR3 coding sequence is TGTGCCAGCTCACCTCCCGGCAGGACTGAAGCTTTCTTT. Translation gives CASSPPGRTEAFF.

The V and J genes are TRBV11-2 and TRBJ1-5, with no clear D. Germline CDR1 SGHAT, CDR2 FQNNGV. The length of the CDR3 is 14 residues. The V end lost 4 bases, the J end lost 7 bases, and 14 bases lay between the germline ends. Here the CDR3 reads CASSSRPGVQPQHF. The CDR3 coding sequence is TGTGCCAGCAGCTCTCGCCCTGGGGTGCAGCCCCAGCATTTT.

The chain carries TRBV6-5 and TRBJ1-3; D call uncertain. Germline V gene lookup returns CDR1 MNHEY and CDR2 SVGAGI. This CDR3 has 16 amino acids. Between the trimmed V and J ends, which lost 0 bases and 4 bases, there was a span of 13 bases. As DNA, the CDR3 is TGTGCCAGCAGTTACTCTGGCCCAAGGTTAGGAAACACCATATATTTT. Amino acids: CASSYSGPRLGNTIYF.

The chain is built from TRBV11-2 and TRBJ1-3; D gene ambiguous. This CDR3 region has 14 residues. V shed 3 bases and J shed 6 bases, with 12 bases lying between them. Germline assignment: CDR1 SGHAT and CDR2 FQNNGV. Written as DNA, the CDR3 is TGTGCCAGCAGCTTTGGGCAGGCAGCAAACACCATATATTTT. Its translation: CASSFGQAANTIYF.

The chain has TRBV10-1 and TRBJ1-6; no reliable D call. The CDR3 is 13 residues long. The germline gives CDR1 WNHNN, CDR2 SYGVQD (reference sequence). Trimming pared 9 bases from V and 5 bases from J, leaving 11 bases between. The CDR3 DNA is TGCGCCAGTTCGGACGGGGATAATTCACCCCTCCACTTT. Its protein is CASSDGDNSPLHF.

The chain links TRBV7-8 to TRBJ2-3, with a possible D match to TRBD1 (5 bases). The CDR3 is 15 residues long. The V gene lost 3 bases and the J gene lost 3 bases, with 13 bases spanning the gap. From germline, CDR1 is SGHVS and CDR2 FQNEAQ. CDR3 nucleotides: TGTGCCAGCAGCTTTGGGGCAGGTTCGACAGATACGCAGTATTTT. This sequence encodes CASSFGAGSTDTQYF.

The chain has TRBV29-1 and TRBJ2-1; 8 nucleotides align to TRBD2. Germline-derived CDR1 and CDR2 are SQVTM and ANQGSEA. The junction had 5 bases not matched to a gene; V was cut back by 1 base and J by 9 bases. The CDR3 consists of 13 residues. The CDR3 spells CSVEVRGGLEQFF. CDR3 nucleotide sequence: TGCAGCGTTGAAGTCCGCGGGGGGCTTGAGCAGTTCTTC.

V gene TRBV19 combines with J gene TRBJ2-7; the D gene is possibly TRBD1 (5 bases). Trimming removed 3 bases at V and 8 bases at J, with 17 bases between. The CDR3 loop spans 14 amino acids. Germline V gene sequence: CDR1 LNHDA, CDR2 SQIVND (reference sequence). The CDR3 nucleotides read TGTGCCAGTAGTATGGTTACCTTAGGGGATAAGCAGTACTTC. Translating gives CASSMVTLGDKQYF. Using reference TRBV19 and TRBJ2-7 for the parts outside the CDR3, the full variable domain is DGGITQSPKYLFRKEGQNVTLSCEQNLNHDAMYWYRQDPGQGLRLIYYSQIVNDFQKGDIAEGYSVSREKKESFPLTVTSAQKNPTAFYLCASSMVTLGDKQYFGPGTRLTVT.

The chain recombines TRBV6-6 with TRBJ2-1; a weak D match, TRBD2 (6 bases). V lost 10 bases, J lost 5 bases, and 18 bases lay in between. CDR3 size: 14 residues. The germline V gene encodes CDR1 MNHNY and CDR2 SVGAGI (reference sequence). CDR3 DNA: TGTGCCACAACGGGGGTAGCGGCAAACAATGAGCAGTTCTTC. This sequence encodes CATTGVAANNEQFF.

This rearrangement joins TRBV6-1 to TRBJ1-2; D gene unclear. Trimming pared 7 bases from V and 0 bases from J, leaving 3 bases between. The CDR3 runs 11 residues. Germline V gives CDR1 MNHNS, CDR2 SASEGT. CDR3 in amino acids: CASTANYGYTF. CDR3 sequence (DNA): TGTGCCAGCACCGCTAACTATGGCTACACCTTC.